This is a list of T cell receptor beta chains from one sample in a study of shared clonotypes between healthy human individuals. Clones were read by immunoSEQ multiplex PCR, and TCRdb kept only the in-frame ones, dropping some. The sample gives 2,500,000 or so clones, 93% of which show up once; around 0.37% is in the top ten. Material: naive CD4+ T cells from PBMCs. Every receptor here comes from a young man in good health. Some clones in this sample may be carry-over from other donors' samples. The CDR3 runs from the conserved cysteine through the conserved F or W. A D gene is named only where the DNA matches it firmly.

>TRBJ1-6|.|TRBV6-5
TGTGCCAGCAGCCTGGTGCGCGGGAATTCACCCCTCCACTTT
CASSLVRGNSPLHF
>TRBJ2-7|TRBD1|TRBV2
TGTGCCAGCAGACCTGACAGGGAATCTTCCTACGAGCAGTACTTC
CASRPDRESSYEQYF
>TRBJ2-1|TRBD2|TRBV25-1
TGTGCCAGCAGTGGCCTTAGCGGGGTGTACAATGAGCAGTTCTTC
CASSGLSGVYNEQFF
>TRBJ1-3|.|TRBV7-3
TGTGCCAGCAGCTCGATAGCTGGAAACACCATATATTTT
CASSSIAGNTIYF
>TRBJ1-4|.|TRBV11-2
TGTGCCAGCAGCTTAGGGCAGAATGAAAAACTGTTTTTT
CASSLGQNEKLFF
>TRBJ1-4|.|TRBV29-1
TGCAGCGTTGAGCTGGGCCCGGTCGGGTACGGCGAAAAACTGTTTTTT
CSVELGPVGYGEKLFF
>TRBJ1-5|TRBD1|TRBV19
TGTGCCAGTAGTATAGATCAGGACAGGGGGCTTCCATATAGCAATCAGCCCCAGCATTTT
CASSIDQDRGLPYSNQPQHF
>TRBJ2-7|TRBD1|TRBV10-3
TGTGCCATCAGCCGGGACAGGGTCTCCTACGAGCAGTACTTC
CAISRDRVSYEQYF
>TRBJ2-2|.|TRBV6-6
TGTGCCAGCACTATGGACGGGAACACCGGGGAGCTGTTTTTT
CASTMDGNTGELFF
>TRBJ2-2|TRBD2|TRBV27
TGTGCCAGCGGAAGACTAGCGGGACAAAGCGGGGAGCTGTTTTTT
CASGRLAGQSGELFF
>TRBJ2-3|.|TRBV6-1
TGTGCCAGCAGCTCTGGACTACTACAAGATACGCAGTATTTT
CASSSGLLQDTQYF
>TRBJ1-1|.|TRBV5-1
TGCGCCAGCAGCTTGGGAGCCCGGATGGGGGGAGACACTGAAGCTTTCTTT
CASSLGARMGGDTEAFF
>TRBJ2-3|TRBD2|TRBV6-6
TGTGCCAGCAGTTACTCCCCGGGAGTAGCGGGAGTTACGCAGTATTTT
CASSYSPGVAGVTQYF
>TRBJ2-1|.|TRBV10-1
TGCGCCAGCAGGGAGACCTTGGTAGACCCGCAATTCTTC
CASRETLVDPQFF